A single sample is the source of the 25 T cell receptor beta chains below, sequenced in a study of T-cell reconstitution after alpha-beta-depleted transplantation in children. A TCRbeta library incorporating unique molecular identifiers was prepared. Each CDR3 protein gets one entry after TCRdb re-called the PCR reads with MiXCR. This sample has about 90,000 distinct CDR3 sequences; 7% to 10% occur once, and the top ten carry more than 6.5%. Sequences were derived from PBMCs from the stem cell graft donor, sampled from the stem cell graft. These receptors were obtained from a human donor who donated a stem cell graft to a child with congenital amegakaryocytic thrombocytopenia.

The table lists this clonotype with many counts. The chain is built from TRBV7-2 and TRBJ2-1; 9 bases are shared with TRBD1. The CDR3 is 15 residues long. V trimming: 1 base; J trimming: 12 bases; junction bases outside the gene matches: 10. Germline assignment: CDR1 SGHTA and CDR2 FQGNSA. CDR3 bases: TGTGCCAGCAGCTTAGTTACAGGGGGCGGTAATTGGCAGTTCTTC. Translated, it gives CASSLVTGGGNWQFF.

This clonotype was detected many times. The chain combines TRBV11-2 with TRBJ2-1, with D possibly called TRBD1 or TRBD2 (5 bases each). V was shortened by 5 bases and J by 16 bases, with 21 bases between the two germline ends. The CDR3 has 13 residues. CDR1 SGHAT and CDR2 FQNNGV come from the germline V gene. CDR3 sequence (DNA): TGTGCCAGCAGCCCTATAGGGAGCCGGGGCGCTTTCTTC. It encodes CASSPIGSRGAFF.

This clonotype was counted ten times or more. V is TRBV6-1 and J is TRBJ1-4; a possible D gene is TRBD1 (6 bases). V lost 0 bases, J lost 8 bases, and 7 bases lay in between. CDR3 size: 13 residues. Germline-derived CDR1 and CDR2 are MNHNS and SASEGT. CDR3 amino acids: CASSEAGGEKLFF. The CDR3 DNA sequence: TGTGCCAGCAGTGAAGCGGGGGGCGAAAAACTGTTTTTT.

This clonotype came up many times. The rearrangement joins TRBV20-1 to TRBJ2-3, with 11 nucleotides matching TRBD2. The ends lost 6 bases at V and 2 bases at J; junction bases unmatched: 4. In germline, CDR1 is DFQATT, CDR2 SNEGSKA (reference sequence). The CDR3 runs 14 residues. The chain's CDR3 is CSALAGDNTDTQYF. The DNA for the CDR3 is TGCAGTGCACTAGCGGGGGACAACACAGATACGCAGTATTTT.

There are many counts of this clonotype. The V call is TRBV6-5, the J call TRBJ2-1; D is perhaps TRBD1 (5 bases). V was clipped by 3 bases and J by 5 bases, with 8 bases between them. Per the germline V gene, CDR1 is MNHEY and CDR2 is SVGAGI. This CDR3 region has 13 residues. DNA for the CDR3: TGTGCCAGCAGTTATGCAGGGCACAATGAGCAGTTCTTC. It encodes CASSYAGHNEQFF.

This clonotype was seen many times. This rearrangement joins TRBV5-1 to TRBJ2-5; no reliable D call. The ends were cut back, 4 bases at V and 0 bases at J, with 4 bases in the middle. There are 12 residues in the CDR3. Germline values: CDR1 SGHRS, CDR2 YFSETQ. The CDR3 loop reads CASSRNQETQYF. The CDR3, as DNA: TGCGCCAGCAGCAGAAACCAAGAGACCCAGTACTTC.

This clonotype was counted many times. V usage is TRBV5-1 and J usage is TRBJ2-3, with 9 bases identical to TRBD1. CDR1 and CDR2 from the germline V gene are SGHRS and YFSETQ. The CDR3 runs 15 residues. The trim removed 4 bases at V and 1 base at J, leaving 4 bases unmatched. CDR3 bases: TGCGCCAGCAGCACACGGACAGGGGGCACAGATACGCAGTATTTT. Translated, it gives CASSTRTGGTDTQYF.

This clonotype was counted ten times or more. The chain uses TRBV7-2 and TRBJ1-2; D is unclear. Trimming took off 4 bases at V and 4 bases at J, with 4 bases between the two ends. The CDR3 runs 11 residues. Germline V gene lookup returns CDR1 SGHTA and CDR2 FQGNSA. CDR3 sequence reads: CASSSVYGYTF. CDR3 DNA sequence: TGTGCCAGCAGCTCAGTCTATGGCTACACCTTC.

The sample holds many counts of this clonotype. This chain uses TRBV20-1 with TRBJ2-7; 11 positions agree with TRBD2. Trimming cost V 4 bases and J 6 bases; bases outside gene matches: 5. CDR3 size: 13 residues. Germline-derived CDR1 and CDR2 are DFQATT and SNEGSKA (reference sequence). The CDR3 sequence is CSANSGRAVEQYF. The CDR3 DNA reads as TGCAGTGCTAATAGCGGGAGGGCGGTCGAGCAGTACTTC.

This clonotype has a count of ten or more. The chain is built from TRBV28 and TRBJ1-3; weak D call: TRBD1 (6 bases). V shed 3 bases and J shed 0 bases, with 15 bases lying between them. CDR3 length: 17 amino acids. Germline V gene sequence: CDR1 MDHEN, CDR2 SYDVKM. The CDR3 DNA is TGTGCCAGCAGTTTTCGGGGCAGGGGCCTCTCTGGAAACACCATATATTTT. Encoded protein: CASSFRGRGLSGNTIYF.

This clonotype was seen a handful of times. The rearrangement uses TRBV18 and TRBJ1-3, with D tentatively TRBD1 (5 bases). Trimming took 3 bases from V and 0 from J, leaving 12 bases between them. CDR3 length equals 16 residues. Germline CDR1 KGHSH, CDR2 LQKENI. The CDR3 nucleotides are TGTGCCAGCTCACCTGACGGGGGAAGCTCTGGAAACACCATATATTTT. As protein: CASSPDGGSSGNTIYF.

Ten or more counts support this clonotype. In nucleotides, the CDR3 is TGTGCCAGCAGCTCCTCGACTAGCGGGAGCGCAGATACGCAGTATTTT. It is translated as CASSSSTSGSADTQYF. The chain recombines TRBV7-2 with TRBJ2-3; 12 bases fit TRBD2. CDR3 length: 16 residues. Germline V gives CDR1 SGHTA, CDR2 FQGNSA. The J segment lost 4 bases and the V segment lost 4 bases, leaving 6 bases of the junction unmatched.

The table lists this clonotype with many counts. This CDR3 is CASSGQGLDTQYF. CDR3 coding DNA: TGTGCCAGCAGTGGACAGGGGCTAGATACGCAGTATTTT. V gene TRBV12-3 or TRBV12-4 combines with J gene TRBJ2-3; TRBD1 agrees at 9 bases. The length of the CDR3 is 13 residues. The V gene end was trimmed by 5 bases and the J gene end by 5 bases; junction bases not matched to a gene: 2.

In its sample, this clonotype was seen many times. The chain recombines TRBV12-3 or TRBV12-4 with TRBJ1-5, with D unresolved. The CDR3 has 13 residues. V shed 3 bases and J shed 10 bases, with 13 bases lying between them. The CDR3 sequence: CASSLEETGPQHF. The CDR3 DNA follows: TGTGCCAGCAGTTTGGAGGAAACGGGACCCCAGCATTTT.

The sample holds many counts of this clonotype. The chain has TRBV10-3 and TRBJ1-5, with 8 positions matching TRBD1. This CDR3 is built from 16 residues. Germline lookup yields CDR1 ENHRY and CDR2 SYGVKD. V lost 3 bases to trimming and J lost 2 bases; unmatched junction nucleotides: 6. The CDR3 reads CAISDGDRGGNQPQHF. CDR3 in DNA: TGTGCCATCAGTGATGGAGACAGGGGTGGCAATCAGCCCCAGCATTTT.

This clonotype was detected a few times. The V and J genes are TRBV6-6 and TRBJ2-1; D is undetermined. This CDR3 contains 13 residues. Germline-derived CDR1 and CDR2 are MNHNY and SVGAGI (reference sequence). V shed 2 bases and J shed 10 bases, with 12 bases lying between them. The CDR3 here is CASSYVGPREQFF. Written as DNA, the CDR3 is TGTGCCAGCAGTTACGTCGGGCCACGGGAGCAGTTCTTC.

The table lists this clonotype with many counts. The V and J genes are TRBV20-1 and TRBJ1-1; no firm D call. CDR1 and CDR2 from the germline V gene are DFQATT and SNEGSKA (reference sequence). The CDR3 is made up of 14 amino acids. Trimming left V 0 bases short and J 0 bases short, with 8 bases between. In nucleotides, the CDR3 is TGCAGTGCTAGAGAAGGCAGCCTGAACACTGAAGCTTTCTTT. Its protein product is CSAREGSLNTEAFF.

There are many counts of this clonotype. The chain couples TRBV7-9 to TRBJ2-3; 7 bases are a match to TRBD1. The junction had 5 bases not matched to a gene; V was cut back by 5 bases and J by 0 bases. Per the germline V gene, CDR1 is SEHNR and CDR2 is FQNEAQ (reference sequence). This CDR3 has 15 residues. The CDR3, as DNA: TGTGCCAGCAGCGAAACAGGGGCTAGCACAGATACGCAGTATTTT. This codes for CASSETGASTDTQYF.

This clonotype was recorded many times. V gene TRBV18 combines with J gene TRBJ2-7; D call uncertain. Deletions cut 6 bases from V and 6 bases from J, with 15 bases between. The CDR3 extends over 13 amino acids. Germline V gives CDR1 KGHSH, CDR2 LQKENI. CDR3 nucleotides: TGTGCCAGCTCTCTAAAGCAACAGTCCGAGCAGTACTTC. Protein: CASSLKQQSEQYF.

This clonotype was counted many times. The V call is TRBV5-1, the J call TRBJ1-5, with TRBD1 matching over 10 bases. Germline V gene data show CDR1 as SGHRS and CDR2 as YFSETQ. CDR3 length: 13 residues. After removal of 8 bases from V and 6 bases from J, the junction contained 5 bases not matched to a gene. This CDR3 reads CARLGQGCQPQHF. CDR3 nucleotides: TGCGCCAGGCTGGGACAGGGGTGTCAGCCCCAGCATTTT.

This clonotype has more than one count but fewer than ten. The CDR3 DNA sequence: TGTGCCAGCAGCCTAACAGGGGGCGCTGAGACTGAAGCTTTCTTT. It is translated as CASSLTGGAETEAFF. The V call is TRBV9, the J call TRBJ1-1; TRBD1 aligns across 9 bases. The trim removed 4 bases at V and 5 bases at J, leaving 9 bases unmatched. The CDR3 is made up of 15 amino acids. Germline V gene lookup returns CDR1 SGDLS and CDR2 YYNGEE.

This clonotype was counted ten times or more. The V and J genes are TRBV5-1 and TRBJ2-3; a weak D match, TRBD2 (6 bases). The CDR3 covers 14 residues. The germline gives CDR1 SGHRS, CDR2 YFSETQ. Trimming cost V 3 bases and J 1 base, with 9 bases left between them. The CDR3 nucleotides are TGCGCCAGCAGCTCCGGGACTCGCACAGATACGCAGTATTTT. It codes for CASSSGTRTDTQYF.

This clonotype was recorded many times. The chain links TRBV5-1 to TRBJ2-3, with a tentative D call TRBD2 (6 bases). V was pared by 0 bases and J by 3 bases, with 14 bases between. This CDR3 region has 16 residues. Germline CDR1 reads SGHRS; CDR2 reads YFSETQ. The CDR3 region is CASSLAGAGPTDTQYF. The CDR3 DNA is TGCGCCAGCAGCTTGGCCGGGGCGGGACCGACAGATACGCAGTATTTT.

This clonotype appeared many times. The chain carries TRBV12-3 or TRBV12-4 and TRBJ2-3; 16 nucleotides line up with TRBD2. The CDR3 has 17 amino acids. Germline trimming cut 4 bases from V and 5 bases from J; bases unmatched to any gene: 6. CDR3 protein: CASSSQGTSGGEDTQYF. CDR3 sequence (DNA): TGTGCCAGCAGTTCCCAAGGGACTAGCGGGGGGGAAGATACGCAGTATTTT.

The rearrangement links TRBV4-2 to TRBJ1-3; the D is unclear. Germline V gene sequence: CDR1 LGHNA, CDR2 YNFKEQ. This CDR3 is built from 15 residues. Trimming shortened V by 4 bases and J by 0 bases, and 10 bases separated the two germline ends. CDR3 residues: CASSRQLSSGNTIYF. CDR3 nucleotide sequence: TGTGCCAGCAGCCGTCAACTTAGCTCTGGAAACACCATATATTTT.